The clone carrying this T cell receptor (beta chain) has a handful of counts. The germline CDR1 and CDR2 sequences are MDHEN and SYDVKM. The CDR3 is 15 residues long. With V trimmed by 6 bases and J by 10 bases, 14 bases remained unmatched. The sample is drawn from a study of blood T cell repertoires in COVID-19. TCRdb's copy holds only in-frame clones and misses some; the assay was immunoSEQ multiplex PCR. The table records 68,000 or so clones, 60% to 85% of them present only once. Sequencing input: peripheral blood. The sequence was obtained from a human donor in a cohort sampled during active COVID-19. The chain links TRBV28 to TRBJ2-3, with 9 bases identical to TRBD2. This CDR3 reads CASSPRTSEPRPQYF. Here the CDR3 DNA reads TGTGCCAGCAGCCCTCGGACTAGCGAGCCAAGGCCGCAGTATTTT.